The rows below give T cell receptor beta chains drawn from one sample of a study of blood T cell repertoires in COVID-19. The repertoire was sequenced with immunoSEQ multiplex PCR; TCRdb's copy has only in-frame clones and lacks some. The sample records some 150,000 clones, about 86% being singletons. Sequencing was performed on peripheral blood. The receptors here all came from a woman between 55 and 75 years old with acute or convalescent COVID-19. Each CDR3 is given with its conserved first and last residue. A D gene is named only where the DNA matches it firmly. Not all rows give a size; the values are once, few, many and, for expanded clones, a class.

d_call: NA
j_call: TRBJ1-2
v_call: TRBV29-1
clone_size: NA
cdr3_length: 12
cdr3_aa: CSMTVANYGYTF
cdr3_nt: TGCAGCATGACAGTAGCTAACTATGGCTACACCTTC

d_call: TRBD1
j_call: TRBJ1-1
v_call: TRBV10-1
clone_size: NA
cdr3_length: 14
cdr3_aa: CASSETPGQTEAFF
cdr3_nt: TGCGCCAGCAGTGAAACTCCGGGACAGACTGAAGCTTTCTTT

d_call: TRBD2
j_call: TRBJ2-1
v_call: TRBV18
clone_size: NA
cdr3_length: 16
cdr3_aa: CASSLLGLAGVNEQFF
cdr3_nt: TGTGCCAGCTCCCTCCTCGGACTAGCGGGGGTCAATGAGCAGTTCTTC

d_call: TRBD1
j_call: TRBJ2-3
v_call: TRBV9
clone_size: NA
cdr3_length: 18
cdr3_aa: CASSVTESHRGLTDTQYF
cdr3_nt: TGTGCCAGCAGCGTTACAGAATCTCACAGGGGGCTTACAGATACGCAGTATTTT

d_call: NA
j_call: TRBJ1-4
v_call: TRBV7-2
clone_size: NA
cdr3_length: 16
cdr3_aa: CASSLQNRVGFEKLFF
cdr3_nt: TGTGCCAGCAGCTTACAAAACAGGGTCGGATTTGAAAAACTGTTTTTT

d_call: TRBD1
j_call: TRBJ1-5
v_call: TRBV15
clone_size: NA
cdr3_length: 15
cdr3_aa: CATSTGQGGNQPQHF
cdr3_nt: TGTGCCACCAGCACCGGACAGGGAGGAAATCAGCCCCAGCATTTT

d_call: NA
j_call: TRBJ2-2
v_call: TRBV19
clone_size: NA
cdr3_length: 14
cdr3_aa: CASKIRAGTGELFF
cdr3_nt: TGTGCCAGTAAGATCCGGGCGGGCACCGGGGAGCTGTTTTTT

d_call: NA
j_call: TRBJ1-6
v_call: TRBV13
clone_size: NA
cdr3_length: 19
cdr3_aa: CASSLGTFFGQGGNSPLHF
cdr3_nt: TGTGCCAGCAGCTTAGGCACTTTTTTCGGGCAGGGAGGCAATTCACCCCTCCACTTT

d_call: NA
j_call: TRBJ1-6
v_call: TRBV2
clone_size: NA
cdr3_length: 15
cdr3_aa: CASSETSSYNSPLHF
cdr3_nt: TGTGCCAGCAGTGAAACGAGCTCCTATAATTCACCCCTCCACTTT

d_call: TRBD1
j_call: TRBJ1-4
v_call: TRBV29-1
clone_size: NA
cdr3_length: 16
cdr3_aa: CSVKESGTGLNEKLFF
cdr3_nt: TGCAGCGTTAAGGAAAGTGGGACAGGGCTTAATGAAAAACTGTTTTTT

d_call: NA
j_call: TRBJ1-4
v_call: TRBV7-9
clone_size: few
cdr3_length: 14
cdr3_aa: CASSLAGAGEKLFF
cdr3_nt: TGTGCCAGCAGCTTAGCAGGGGCTGGTGAAAAACTGTTTTTT

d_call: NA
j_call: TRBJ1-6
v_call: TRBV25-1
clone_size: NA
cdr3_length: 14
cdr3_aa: CASSEVVVNSPLHF
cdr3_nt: TGTGCCAGCAGTGAAGTGGTAGTGAACTCACCCCTCCACTTT

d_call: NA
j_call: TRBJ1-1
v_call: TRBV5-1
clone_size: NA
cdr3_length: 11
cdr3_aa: CASSLQGEAFF
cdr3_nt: TGCGCCAGCAGCTTACAGGGTGAAGCTTTCTTT

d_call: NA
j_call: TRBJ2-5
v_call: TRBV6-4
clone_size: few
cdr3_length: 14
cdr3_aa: CASSENPGQETQYF
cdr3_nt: TGTGCCAGCAGTGAGAATCCGGGGCAAGAGACCCAGTACTTC

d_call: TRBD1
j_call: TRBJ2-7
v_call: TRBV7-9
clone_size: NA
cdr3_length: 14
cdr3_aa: CASNPWTGAYEQYF
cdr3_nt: TGTGCCAGCAACCCTTGGACAGGGGCCTACGAGCAGTACTTC

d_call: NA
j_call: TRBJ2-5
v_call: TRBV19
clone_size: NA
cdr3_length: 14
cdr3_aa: CASSMGLGEETQYF
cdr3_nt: TGTGCCAGTAGTATGGGACTGGGGGAAGAGACCCAGTACTTC

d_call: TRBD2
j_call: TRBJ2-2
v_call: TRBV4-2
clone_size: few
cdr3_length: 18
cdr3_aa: CASSPEPAGASNTGELFF
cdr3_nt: TGTGCCAGCAGCCCCGAACCAGCGGGGGCCTCGAACACCGGGGAGCTGTTTTTT

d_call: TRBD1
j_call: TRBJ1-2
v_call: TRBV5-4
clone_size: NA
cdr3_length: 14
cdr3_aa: CASSSDRRSYGYTF
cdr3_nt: TGTGCCAGCAGCTCGGACAGGAGGAGCTATGGCTACACCTTC

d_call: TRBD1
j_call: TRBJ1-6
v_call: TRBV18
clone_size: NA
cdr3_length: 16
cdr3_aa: CASSPDRPGGNSPLHF
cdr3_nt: TGTGCCAGCTCACCGGACAGGCCCGGTGGTAATTCACCCCTCCACTTT

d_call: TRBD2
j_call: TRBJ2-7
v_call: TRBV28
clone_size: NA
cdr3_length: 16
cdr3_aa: CASSPQGLAGLYEQYF
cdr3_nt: TGTGCCAGCAGTCCACAAGGACTAGCGGGGCTTTACGAGCAGTACTTC

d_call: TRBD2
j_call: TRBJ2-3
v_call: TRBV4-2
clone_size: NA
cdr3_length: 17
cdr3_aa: CASSPRGAGGSTDTQYF
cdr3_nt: TGTGCCAGCAGCCCGCGGGGAGCGGGGGGGAGCACAGATACGCAGTATTTT

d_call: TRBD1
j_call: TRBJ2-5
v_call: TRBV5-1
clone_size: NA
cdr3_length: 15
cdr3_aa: CASSVGTGWGETQYF
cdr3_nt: TGCGCCAGCAGCGTTGGGACAGGGTGGGGAGAGACCCAGTACTTC

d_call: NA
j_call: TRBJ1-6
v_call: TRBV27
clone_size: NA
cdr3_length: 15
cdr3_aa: CASSIQGSFNSPLHF
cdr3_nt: TGTGCCAGCAGTATACAGGGAAGTTTTAATTCACCCCTCCACTTT

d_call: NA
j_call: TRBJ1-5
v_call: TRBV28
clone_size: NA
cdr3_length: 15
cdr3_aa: CASSFIQGYNQPQHF
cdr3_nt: TGTGCCAGCAGTTTTATACAGGGTTACAATCAGCCCCAGCATTTT

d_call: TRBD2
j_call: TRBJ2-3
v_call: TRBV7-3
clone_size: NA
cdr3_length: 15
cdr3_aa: CASSLERGGTDTQYF
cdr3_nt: TGTGCCAGCAGCTTGGAGCGGGGGGGCACAGATACGCAGTATTTT

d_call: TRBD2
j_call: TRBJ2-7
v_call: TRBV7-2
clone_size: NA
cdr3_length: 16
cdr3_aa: CASSLDGTTWTYEQYF
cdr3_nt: TGTGCCAGCAGCTTAGATGGGACTACCTGGACCTACGAGCAGTACTTC

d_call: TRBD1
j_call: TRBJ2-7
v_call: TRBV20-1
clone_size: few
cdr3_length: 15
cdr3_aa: CSASPRDRGLYEQYF
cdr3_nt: TGCAGTGCTAGTCCCCGGGACAGGGGGCTCTACGAGCAGTACTTC

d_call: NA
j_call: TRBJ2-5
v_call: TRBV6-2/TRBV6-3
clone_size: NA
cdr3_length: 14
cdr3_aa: CASSYPRRDETQYF
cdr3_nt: TGTGCCAGCAGTTATCCTCGCAGGGATGAGACCCAGTACTTC

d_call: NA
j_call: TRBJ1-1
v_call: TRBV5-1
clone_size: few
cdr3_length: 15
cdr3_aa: CASSSGNTANTEAFF
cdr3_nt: TGCGCCAGCAGCTCAGGGAACACAGCGAACACTGAAGCTTTCTTT

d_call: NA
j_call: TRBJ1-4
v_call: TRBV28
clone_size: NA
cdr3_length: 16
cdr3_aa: CASSTPDSATNEKLFF
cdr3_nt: TGTGCCAGCAGTACACCGGACAGTGCAACTAATGAAAAACTGTTTTTT

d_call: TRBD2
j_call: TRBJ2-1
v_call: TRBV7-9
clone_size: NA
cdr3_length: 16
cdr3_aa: CASSLGLAPRYNEQFF
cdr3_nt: TGTGCCAGCAGCTTAGGACTAGCGCCCCGCTACAATGAGCAGTTCTTC

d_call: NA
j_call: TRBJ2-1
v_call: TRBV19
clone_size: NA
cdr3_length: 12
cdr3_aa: CASSIRGTEQFF
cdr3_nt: TGTGCCAGTAGTATCCGCGGGACTGAGCAGTTCTTC

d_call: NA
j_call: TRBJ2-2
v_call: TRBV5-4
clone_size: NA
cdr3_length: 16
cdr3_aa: CASSLGHTGLGGELFF
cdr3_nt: TGTGCCAGCAGCTTGGGCCATACAGGGTTGGGGGGGGAGCTGTTTTTT

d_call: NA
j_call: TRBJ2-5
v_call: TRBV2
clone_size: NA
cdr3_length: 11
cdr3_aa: CASDRQETQYF
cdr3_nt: TGTGCCAGCGACAGGCAAGAGACCCAGTACTTC

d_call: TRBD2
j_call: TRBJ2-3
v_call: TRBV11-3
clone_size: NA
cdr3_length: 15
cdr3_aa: CASSLDGGATDTQYF
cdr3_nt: TGTGCCAGCAGCTTAGACGGGGGGGCGACAGATACGCAGTATTTT

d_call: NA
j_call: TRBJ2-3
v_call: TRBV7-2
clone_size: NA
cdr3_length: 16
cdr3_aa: CASSLNEGLGTDTQYF
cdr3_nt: TGTGCCAGCAGCTTAAACGAGGGCCTTGGGACAGATACGCAGTATTTT

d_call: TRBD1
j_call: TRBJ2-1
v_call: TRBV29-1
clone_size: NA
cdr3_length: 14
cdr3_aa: CSVVRDSRTDEQFF
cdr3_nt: TGCAGCGTTGTAAGGGACAGTCGTACCGATGAGCAGTTCTTC

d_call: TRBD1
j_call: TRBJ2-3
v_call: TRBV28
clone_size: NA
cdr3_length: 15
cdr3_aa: CASSPPGQGEDTQYF
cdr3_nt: TGTGCCAGCAGTCCGCCGGGACAGGGGGAAGATACGCAGTATTTT

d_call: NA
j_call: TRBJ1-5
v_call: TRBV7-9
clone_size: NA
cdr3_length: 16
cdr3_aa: CASSAGAGGSNQPQHF
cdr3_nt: TGTGCCAGCAGCGCGGGGGCGGGGGGTAGCAATCAGCCCCAGCATTTT

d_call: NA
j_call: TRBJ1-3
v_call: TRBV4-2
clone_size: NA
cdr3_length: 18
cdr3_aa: CASSLSLPESLPGNTIYF
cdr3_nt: TGTGCCAGCAGCCTATCTTTGCCCGAGTCCCTACCTGGAAACACCATATATTTT

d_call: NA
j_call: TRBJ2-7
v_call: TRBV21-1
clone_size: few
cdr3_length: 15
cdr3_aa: CASSIGTGGCYEQYF
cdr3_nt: TGTGCCAGCAGCATAGGGACAGGGGGCTGTTACGAGCAGTACTTC

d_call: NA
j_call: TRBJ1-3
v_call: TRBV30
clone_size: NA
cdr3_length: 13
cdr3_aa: CAWGRGYGNTIYF
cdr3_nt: TGTGCCTGGGGCCGGGGATACGGAAACACCATATATTTT

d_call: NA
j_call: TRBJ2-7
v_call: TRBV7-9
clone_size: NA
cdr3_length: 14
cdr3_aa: CASSLGLPSYEQYF
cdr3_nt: TGTGCCAGCAGCCTCGGTTTACCTAGCTACGAGCAGTACTTC

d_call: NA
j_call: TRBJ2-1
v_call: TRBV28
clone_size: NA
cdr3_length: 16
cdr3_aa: CASSLRSGRSYNEQFF
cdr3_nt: TGTGCCAGCAGTTTACGGTCAGGGCGCTCCTACAATGAGCAGTTCTTC

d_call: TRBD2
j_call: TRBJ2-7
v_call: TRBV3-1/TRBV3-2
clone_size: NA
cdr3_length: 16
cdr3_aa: CASSQTSGGAINEQYF
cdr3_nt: TGTGCCAGCAGCCAGACTAGCGGGGGGGCTATCAACGAGCAGTACTTC